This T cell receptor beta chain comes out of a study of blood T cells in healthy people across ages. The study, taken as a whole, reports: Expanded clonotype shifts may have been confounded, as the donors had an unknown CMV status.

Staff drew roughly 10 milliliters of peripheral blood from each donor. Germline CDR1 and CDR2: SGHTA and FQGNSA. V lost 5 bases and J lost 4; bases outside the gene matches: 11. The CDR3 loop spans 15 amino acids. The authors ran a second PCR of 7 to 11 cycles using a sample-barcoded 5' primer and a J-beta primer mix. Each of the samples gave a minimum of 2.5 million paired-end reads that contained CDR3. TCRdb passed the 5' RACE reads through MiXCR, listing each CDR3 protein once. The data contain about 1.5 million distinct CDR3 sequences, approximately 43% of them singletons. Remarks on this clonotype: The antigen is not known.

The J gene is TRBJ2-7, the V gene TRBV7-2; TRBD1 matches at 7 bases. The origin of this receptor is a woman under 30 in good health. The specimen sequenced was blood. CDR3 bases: TGTGCCAGCAGCATAACAGGGGACGCTGGATACGAGCAGTACTTC. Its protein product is CASSITGDAGYEQYF.